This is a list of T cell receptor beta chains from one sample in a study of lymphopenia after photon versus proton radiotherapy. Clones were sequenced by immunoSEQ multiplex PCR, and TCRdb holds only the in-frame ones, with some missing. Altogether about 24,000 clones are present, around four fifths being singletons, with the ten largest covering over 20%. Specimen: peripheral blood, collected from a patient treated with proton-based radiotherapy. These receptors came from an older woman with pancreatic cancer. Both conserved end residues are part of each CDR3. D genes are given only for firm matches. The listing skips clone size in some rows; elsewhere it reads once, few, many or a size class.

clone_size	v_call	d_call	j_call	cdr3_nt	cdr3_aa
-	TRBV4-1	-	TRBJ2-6	TGCGCCAGCAGCCAAGGGACACAAAGCTCTGGGGCCAACGTCCTGACTTTC	CASSQGTQSSGANVLTF
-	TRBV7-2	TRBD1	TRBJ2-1	TGTGCCAGCAGACCCGCCGGGACAGGTACGTCTAATGAGCAGTTCTTC	CASRPAGTGTSNEQFF
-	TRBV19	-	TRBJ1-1	TGTGCCAGTAGTATCACAGGAGCGAACACTGAAGCTTTCTTT	CASSITGANTEAFF
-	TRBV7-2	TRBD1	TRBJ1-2	TGTGCCAGCAGCCTAGACAGGGGATTTAACTATGGCTACACCTTC	CASSLDRGFNYGYTF
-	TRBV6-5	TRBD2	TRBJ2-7	TGTGCCAGCAGTTACTCACGGGCTAGCGGTTCCTACGAGCAGTACTTC	CASSYSRASGSYEQYF
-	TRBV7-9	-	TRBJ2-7	TGTGCCAGCAGCCCCAGGGGCGGTATCGAGCAGTACTTC	CASSPRGGIEQYF
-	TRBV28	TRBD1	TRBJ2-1	TGTGCCAGTGGACAGGGGACTGGCTCCTACAATGAGCAGTTCTTC	CASGQGTGSYNEQFF
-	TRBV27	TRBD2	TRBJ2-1	TGTGCCAGCAGTAGCCTTGGCGGGAGAAGATACTACAATGAGCAGTTCTTC	CASSSLGGRRYYNEQFF
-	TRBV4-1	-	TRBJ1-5	TGCGCCAGCAGCCAACCCGGTGGCGGGATCGCCGATCAGCCCCAGCATTTT	CASSQPGGGIADQPQHF
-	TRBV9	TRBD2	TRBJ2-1	TGTGCCAGCAGCGTAAGGAGCGGGACCTACAATGAGCAGTTCTTC	CASSVRSGTYNEQFF
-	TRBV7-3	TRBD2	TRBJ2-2	TGTGCCAGCACCGTTATAGCGGGAAGCACCGGGGAGCTGTTTTTT	CASTVIAGSTGELFF
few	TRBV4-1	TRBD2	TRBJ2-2	TGCGCCAGCAGCCAAGCTGGACTAGCGGGAGCGGGGACCGGGGAGCTGTTTTTT	CASSQAGLAGAGTGELFF
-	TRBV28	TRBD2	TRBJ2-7	TGTGCCAGCAGTTCCCCCAGCGGGAGAACCTACGAGCAGTACTTC	CASSSPSGRTYEQYF
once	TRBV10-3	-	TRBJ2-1	TGTGCCATCAGTCAAAGCCTACAGGGAGTCTACAATGAGCAGTTCTTC	CAISQSLQGVYNEQFF
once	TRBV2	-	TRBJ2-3	TGTGCCAGCCACCTCCAGGGAAGCACAGATACGCAGTATTTT	CASHLQGSTDTQYF
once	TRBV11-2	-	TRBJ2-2	TGTGCCAGCAGCCCAGGACACTGGAACACCGGGGAGCTGTTTTTT	CASSPGHWNTGELFF
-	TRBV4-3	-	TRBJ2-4	TGCGCCAGCAGCCAAGATCAGGCGGGGCTAGCCAAAAACATTCAGTACTTC	CASSQDQAGLAKNIQYF
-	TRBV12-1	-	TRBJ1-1	TGTGCCAGCAGGACGAAGCCGACAGGGATCACTGAAGCTTTCTTT	CASRTKPTGITEAFF
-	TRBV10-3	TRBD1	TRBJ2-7	TGTGCCATCAGTGTGGTGGGGACAGGGATCGGGTACGAGCAGTACTTC	CAISVVGTGIGYEQYF
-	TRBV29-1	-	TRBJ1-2	TGCAGCGTTGAAGAACCGGGCCTCGTCGGCTACACCTTC	CSVEEPGLVGYTF
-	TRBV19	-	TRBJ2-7	TGTGCCAGTAGTGTGCAAACCGGGGAAAGCTCCTACGAGCAGTACTTC	CASSVQTGESSYEQYF
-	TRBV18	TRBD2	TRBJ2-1	TGTGCCAGCTCACCCGGGACTACAAACAATGAGCAGTTCTTC	CASSPGTTNNEQFF
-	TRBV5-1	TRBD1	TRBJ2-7	TGCGCCAGCAGAATCGGACAGGGGAGAGGTGGCTACGAGCAGTACTTC	CASRIGQGRGGYEQYF
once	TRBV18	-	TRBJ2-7	TGTGCCAGCTCAGCAGGTAACGGGGGTCCCGAGCAGTACTTC	CASSAGNGGPEQYF
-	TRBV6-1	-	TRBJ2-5	TGTGCCAGCAGTGGGACCCTCCAAGAGACCCAGTACTTC	CASSGTLQETQYF